This TCR beta chain was sequenced in a study of blood T cell repertoires in COVID-19. Study background: COVID-19 samples from acute and convalescent phases originated in the United States, Italy and Spain. Sources were T cells, B-cell-depleted T cells, or PBMCs; the material itself was cDNA or gDNA.

As processed by the authors: Scientists estimated how many nucleated cells there were by amplifying reference gene primers. The protocol was immunoSEQ multiplex PCR, while the TCRdb copy is restricted to in-frame clones and leaves out a portion. V and J calls and clone size follow that table, whereas D and trimming were derived from the DNA. The sample carries approximately 170,000 clones, around 89% recorded once. The J segment lost 10 bases and the V segment lost 5 bases, leaving 13 bases of the junction unmatched. Germline assignment: CDR1 SNHLY and CDR2 FYNNEI. This CDR3 is 15 amino acids long. Sequencing was carried out using peripheral blood. The chain joins TRBV2 to TRBJ2-1; TRBD2 agrees at 8 bases. The clonotype was recovered from a man in his 60s with acute or convalescent COVID-19. The chain's CDR3 is CASSSGLAVKTEQFF. The CDR3 DNA reads TGTGCCAGCAGTTCCGGACTAGCAGTTAAAACAGAGCAGTTCTTC.